What follows are 11 T cell receptor beta chains derived from one specimen sequenced in a study of cytomegalovirus exposure and HLA in healthy donors (TCRdb year 2017). Libraries were constructed by the immunoSEQ multiplex PCR assay. A mixture of 60 forward primers for TCR Vbeta segments and 13 reverse primers for TCR Jbeta segments was used in the multiplex PCR. Drawn from immuneACCESS, this table holds only the in-frame rearrangements with V and J called that TCRdb kept. Clones are partly lost; checked studies trace under half to an unresolved V gene and leave the rest unexplained. For this sample the table gives about 120,000 clones, of which almost 85% were detected only once. Together, the top ten hold roughly 1.5% of the sample. Sequencing was done on a sample of PBMCs. These receptors were collected from a woman between 18 and 30 years old in good health and CMV-seronegative.

The V and J genes are TRBV7-2 and TRBJ2-5, with 10 bases that match TRBD2. The end of the DNA aligns better with TRBJ2-7, so the J call may be wrong. The CDR3 spans 14 residues. CDR1 is SGHTA, CDR2 FQGNSA, per germline. The CDR3, as DNA: TGTGCCAGCAGCTACGCTAGCGGGGGCTACGAGCAGTACTTC. It codes for CASSYASGGYEQYF.

The J gene is TRBJ1-1, the V gene TRBV5-6; 9 bases match TRBD1. The V segment lost 0 bases and the J segment 3 bases; nucleotides outside the gene matches: 9. Germline CDR1 is SGHDT and CDR2 is YYEEEE. This CDR3 spans 17 amino acids. Here the CDR3 reads CASSLGGTGLGYTEAFF. CDR3 nucleotides: TGTGCCAGCAGCTTGGGGGGGACAGGGTTAGGGTACACTGAAGCTTTCTTT.

This clone was observed a handful of times. The rearrangement uses TRBV29-1 and TRBJ1-1; TRBD1 is a possible D gene (6 bases). Per the germline V gene, CDR1 is SQVTM and CDR2 is ANQGSEA. V was shortened by 7 bases and J by 5 bases, with 17 bases between the two germline ends. This CDR3 has 13 amino acids. Here the CDR3 DNA reads TGCAGCGGACTGGGGGCAGGGTTGACTGAAGCTTTCTTT. It is translated as CSGLGAGLTEAFF.

The chain links TRBV4-2 to TRBJ1-2, with D possibly matching TRBD1 (5 bases). CDR1 and CDR2 (germline): LGHNA, YNFKEQ. V lost 0 bases, J lost 7 bases, and 15 bases lay in between. The CDR3 is 15 residues long. CDR3 region: CASSQERGREGGYTF. The CDR3 nucleotides are TGTGCCAGCAGCCAAGAAAGGGGAAGGGAGGGTGGCTACACCTTC.

This chain links TRBV10-1 with TRBJ2-1, with D perhaps TRBD2 (5 bases). Germline V gene data show CDR1 as WNHNN and CDR2 as SYGVQD (reference sequence). Trimming removed 5 bases from V and 1 base from J, with 15 bases in between. There are 16 residues in the CDR3. Here the CDR3 reads CASSPTAVWSYNEQFF. DNA of the CDR3: TGCGCCAGCAGTCCCACAGCGGTATGGTCCTACAATGAGCAGTTCTTC.

The chain carries TRBV27 and TRBJ1-5, with 9 positions matching TRBD1. The CDR3 is 18 residues long. The germline CDR1 and CDR2 sequences are MNHEY and SMNVEV (reference sequence). The V gene end was trimmed by 0 bases and the J gene end by 0 bases; junction bases not matched to a gene: 6. As DNA, the CDR3 is TGTGCCAGCAGTTTATCGACAGGGGGGTATTATAGCAATCAGCCCCAGCATTTT. This translates into CASSLSTGGYYSNQPQHF.

The V and J genes are TRBV6-5 and TRBJ1-3; 8 bases are a match to TRBD1. With V trimmed by 2 bases and J by 0 bases, 3 bases remained unmatched. This CDR3 contains 16 residues. Germline V gives CDR1 MNHEY, CDR2 SVGAGI. The CDR3 here is CASSYGTGISGNTIYF. CDR3 sequence (DNA): TGTGCCAGCAGTTACGGGACAGGTATCTCTGGAAACACCATATATTTT.

CDR3: CASRLIAGAYNEQFF. The CDR3 coding sequence is TGCGCCAGCAGATTAATAGCGGGAGCATACAATGAGCAGTTCTTC. The gene calls are TRBV5-1 and TRBJ2-1, with TRBD2 matching over 9 bases. J was trimmed by 4 bases and V by 5 bases; bases with no gene match: 7. Germline values: CDR1 SGHRS, CDR2 YFSETQ. The CDR3 extends over 15 amino acids.

V gene TRBV11-3 combines with J gene TRBJ2-2, with TRBD1 matching 8 bases. The CDR3 consists of 15 residues. V shed 5 bases and J 6 bases; nucleotides not matched to a gene: 8. Germline loops: CDR1 SGHNT, CDR2 YENEEA. The CDR3 region has the DNA TGTGCCAGCAGCCGACAGGGGTCGGTCGCCGGGGAGCTGTTTTTT. This sequence encodes CASSRQGSVAGELFF.

This chain joins TRBV27 and TRBJ2-1; D unresolved. Germline CDR1 MNHEY, CDR2 SMNVEV (reference sequence). The ends were cut back, 0 bases at V and 7 bases at J, with 4 bases in the middle. The CDR3 length is 12 residues. In DNA form, the CDR3 reads TGTGCCAGCAGTTTATCCCCTAATGAGCAGTTCTTC. Its translation is CASSLSPNEQFF.

The J gene is TRBJ2-1, the V gene TRBV6-1; 15 bases fit TRBD2. Germline CDR1 and CDR2: MNHNS and SASEGT. The trim removed 4 bases at V and 0 bases at J, leaving 7 bases unmatched. The CDR3 extends over 19 amino acids. The CDR3 DNA reads TGTGCCAGCAGTGGTGAGGGACTAGCGGGGGGAAGCTCCTACAATGAGCAGTTCTTC. Protein product: CASSGEGLAGGSSYNEQFF.